This TCR beta chain was profiled in a study of blood T cell repertoires in COVID-19. Study-level background: The origin of the acute and convalescent COVID-19 samples was the United States, Italy and Spain. PBMCs, B-cell-depleted T cells, or T cells provided the cDNA or gDNA that made up the material.

Sequencing used immunoSEQ multiplex PCR; TCRdb keeps in-frame clones, though not all of them. The sample has approximately 99,000 clones; 80% to 90% are singletons. The sample taken for sequencing was peripheral blood. This sequence originates from a human donor in a cohort sampled during active COVID-19.

CDR3 amino acids: CASSWGLSEQYF. The CDR3 nucleotides read TGTGCCAGCAGTTGGGGCCTCTCCGAGCAGTACTTC. The chain uses TRBV28 and TRBJ2-7, with D perhaps TRBD1 (5 bases). The V end lost 4 bases, the J end lost 6 bases, and 10 bases lay between the germline ends. Germline V gives CDR1 MDHEN, CDR2 SYDVKM. The CDR3 has 12 residues.